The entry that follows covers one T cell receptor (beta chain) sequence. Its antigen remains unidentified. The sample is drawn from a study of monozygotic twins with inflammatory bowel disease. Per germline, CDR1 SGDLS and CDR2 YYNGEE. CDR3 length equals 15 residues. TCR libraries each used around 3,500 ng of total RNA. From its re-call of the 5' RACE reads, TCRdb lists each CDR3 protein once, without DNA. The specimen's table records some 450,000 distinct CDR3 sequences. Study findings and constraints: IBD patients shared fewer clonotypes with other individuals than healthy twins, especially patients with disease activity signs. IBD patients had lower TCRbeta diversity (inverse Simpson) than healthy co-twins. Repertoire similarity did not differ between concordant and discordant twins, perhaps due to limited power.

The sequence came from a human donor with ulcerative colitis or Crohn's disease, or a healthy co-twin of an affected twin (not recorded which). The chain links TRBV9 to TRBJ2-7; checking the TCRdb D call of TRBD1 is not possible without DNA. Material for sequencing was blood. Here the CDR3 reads CASSVQTGETYEQYF.